The rows below give T cell receptor beta chains drawn from one sample of a study of identical twins. Using its own MiXCR run on the 5' RACE reads, TCRdb lists one record per CDR3 protein. The sample comprises some 460,000 distinct CDR3 sequences, more than 13% of which are singletons, and 0.4% to 0.55% rests with the top ten. These sequences were also reported in another study, on yellow fever vaccine responses in identical twins.

Sequencing was carried out using CD4+ T cells sorted from blood. These receptors were collected from a woman aged 18-30 years in good health. The CDR3 runs from the conserved cysteine through the conserved F or W. The D gene is left open where the match is weak. Rows may omit the clone size; those that give it use once, few, many or a size class.

v_gene	abundance	j_gene	d_gene	CDR3nt	CDR3aa
TRBV20-1	NA	TRBJ2-4	NA	TGCAGTGCGTTAGTCGGGTCTGGCCTCCAATACAACATTCAGTACTTC	CSALVGSGLQYNIQYF
TRBV28	NA	TRBJ1-6	TRBD1	TGTGCCAGCAGTTTAGAGACAGGGGGAAGTAATTCACCCCTCCACTTT	CASSLETGGSNSPLHF
TRBV12-3/TRBV12-4	NA	TRBJ1-3	NA	TGTGCCAGCAGTCAGGACAGCTCTGGAAACACCATATATTTT	CASSQDSSGNTIYF
TRBV29-1	few	TRBJ2-1	TRBD2	TGCAGCTCCTCCTACGGACTAGCGGGCAATGAGCAGTTCTTC	CSSSYGLAGNEQFF
TRBV15	NA	TRBJ2-2	NA	TGTGCCACCAGCAGAGAGGACGGGACGAACACCGGGGAGCTGTTTTTT	CATSREDGTNTGELFF
TRBV18	many	TRBJ2-7	TRBD1	TGTGCCAGCTCACCAACGGGACAGGGTACCGAGCAGTACTTC	CASSPTGQGTEQYF
TRBV28	few	TRBJ2-3	NA	TGTGCCAGCAGTTTATCCGGGGGCCCCCACACAGATACGCAGTATTTT	CASSLSGGPHTDTQYF
TRBV7-9	NA	TRBJ2-1	NA	TGTGCCAGCAGCTTAAGTAGGGCTGAGCAGTTCTTC	CASSLSRAEQFF
TRBV25-1	few	TRBJ2-1	TRBD2	TGTGCCAGCAGTGAATTTGGGGGGGGACTAGCGGACAATGAGCAGTTCTTC	CASSEFGGGLADNEQFF
TRBV24-1	NA	TRBJ2-7	NA	TGTGCCACCAGTGATTTGCTAGTGAATCCTTACGAGCAGTACTTC	CATSDLLVNPYEQYF
TRBV7-8	few	TRBJ2-2	TRBD2	TGTGCCAGCAGCCCCGGTAGGACTAGCGGGAACACCGGGGAGCTGTTTTTT	CASSPGRTSGNTGELFF
TRBV20-1	NA	TRBJ2-1	NA	TGCAGTGCTAGAACGTGGGATGAGCAGTTCTTC	CSARTWDEQFF
TRBV20-1	NA	TRBJ2-1	TRBD2	TGCAGTGCGGGTGGGCAGAGAGGACTAGCGGGAAGGAATGAGCAGTTCTTC	CSAGGQRGLAGRNEQFF
TRBV5-1	few	TRBJ2-7	TRBD2	TGCGCCAGCAGCTTGGCCCCGGGACTAGCGGGAAATGACTACGAGCAGTACTTC	CASSLAPGLAGNDYEQYF
TRBV7-8	NA	TRBJ2-7	NA	TGTGCCAGCAGCCACGGGACTGCTTCCTACGAGCAGTACTTC	CASSHGTASYEQYF
TRBV7-2	few	TRBJ2-3	NA	TGTGCCAGCAGCGCGAGAAGGGGGTTAGCGCCAGATACGCAGTATTTT	CASSARRGLAPDTQYF
TRBV12-3/TRBV12-4	NA	TRBJ2-5	NA	TGTGCCAGCAGTTTAGCGGAGGGCGCGGAGACCCAGTACTTC	CASSLAEGAETQYF
TRBV20-1	few	TRBJ2-1	TRBD2	TGCGCGGGGGGACTCCCCAGGGGCAATGAGCAGTTCTTC	CAGGLPRGNEQFF
TRBV7-8	NA	TRBJ2-7	TRBD1	TGTGCCAGCAGCCTCGCCGGGACAGGGTTCGGCGAGCAGTACTTC	CASSLAGTGFGEQYF
TRBV28	few	TRBJ2-1	NA	TGTGCCAGCAGTTTAGTCGGGGTTGAGCAGTTCTTC	CASSLVGVEQFF
TRBV15	NA	TRBJ2-7	NA	TGTGCCACCAGCGGACTCTCCGGGGTTGGGAAGGACGAGCAGTACTTC	CATSGLSGVGKDEQYF
TRBV3-1	few	TRBJ1-1	TRBD1	TGTGCCAGCAGCCAAGGAGGGGGCGCGATGAACACTGAAGCTTTCTTT	CASSQGGGAMNTEAFF
TRBV5-1	few	TRBJ2-7	TRBD1	TGCGCCAGCAGCTTAACCGGGACAGAGCCTTACGAGCAGTACTTC	CASSLTGTEPYEQYF
TRBV5-1	many	TRBJ2-1	NA	TGCGCCAGCAGCTTGGAGTCCAGTATGAATGAGCAGTTCTTC	CASSLESSMNEQFF
TRBV21-1	many	TRBJ1-4	NA	TGTGCCAGCAGCAAAAAACCCCGGCAACTAATTAAAAAACTGTTTTTT	CASSKKPRQLIKKLFF
TRBV6-1	few	TRBJ2-3	TRBD2	TGTGCCAGCATTCGGACTAGCGGGGTAACAGATACGCAGTATTTT	CASIRTSGVTDTQYF
TRBV5-1	NA	TRBJ2-7	NA	TGCGCCAGCAGCTTGGGACTAGGGGGCGAGCAGTACTTC	CASSLGLGGEQYF
TRBV10-3	few	TRBJ2-3	TRBD2	TGTGCCATCAGTGAGAGGAGCGGGGGGTCAGATACGCAGTATTTT	CAISERSGGSDTQYF
TRBV5-1	many	TRBJ1-4	TRBD1	TGCGCCAGCAGCTTAGGACAGGGTAACGAAAAACTGTTTTTT	CASSLGQGNEKLFF
TRBV7-9	few	TRBJ2-1	TRBD1	TGTGCCAGCAGCTCAGAAAAACAGGGGAAGCAGTTCTTC	CASSSEKQGKQFF
TRBV12-3/TRBV12-4	few	TRBJ2-7	NA	TGTGCCAGCAGTTTAGCTGGGGACACCTACGAGCAGTACTTC	CASSLAGDTYEQYF
TRBV12-3/TRBV12-4	few	TRBJ2-2	NA	TGTGCCAGCAGTTTGGGCACCCGAAGTAAAACCGGGGAGCTGTTTTTT	CASSLGTRSKTGELFF
TRBV25-1	few	TRBJ2-1	TRBD2	TGTGCCAGCAGTGAATTAGGCGGAGCGGGAAGCTCCTACAATGAGCAGTTCTTC	CASSELGGAGSSYNEQFF
TRBV4-2	few	TRBJ1-5	NA	TGTGCCAGCGGTCAGGGCAGGGGCAATCAGCCCCAGCATTTT	CASGQGRGNQPQHF
TRBV27	few	TRBJ2-3	TRBD1	TGTGCCAGCAGTCGGGGACAGTCAGCCCCTAATCCAGATACGCAGTATTTT	CASSRGQSAPNPDTQYF
TRBV3-1	NA	TRBJ2-5	NA	TGTGCCAGCAGCCTCATTGATCGCTTACCCAACCGGGAGACCCAGTACTTC	CASSLIDRLPNRETQYF
TRBV25-1	few	TRBJ2-7	TRBD2	TGTGCCAGCAGTGAATCAACTAGCGGCAGCCTCTACGAGCAGTACTTC	CASSESTSGSLYEQYF
TRBV28	NA	TRBJ2-7	TRBD2	TGTGCCAGCAGTGCCGGCGGAAGCGGGAGCTACGAGCAGTACTTC	CASSAGGSGSYEQYF
TRBV6-6	many	TRBJ2-6	NA	TGTGCCATGCAGAGCTCTGGGGCCAACGTCCTGACTTTC	CAMQSSGANVLTF
TRBV4-1	few	TRBJ2-7	TRBD2	TGCGCCAGCAGCCAAGATGAACTAGCGGGCATTCAGACCTACGAGCAGTACTTC	CASSQDELAGIQTYEQYF
TRBV3-1	few	TRBJ2-2	NA	TGTGCCAGCAGCCTCGTCCTAACCGGGGAGCTGTTTTTT	CASSLVLTGELFF
TRBV3-1	few	TRBJ2-1	TRBD2	TGTGCCAGCAGCCAGATTGGTCTAGCGGGAACCAATGAGCAGTTCTTC	CASSQIGLAGTNEQFF
TRBV5-1	NA	TRBJ2-3	NA	TGCGCCAGCAGCCCCCAGACAGGAGGCACAGATACGCAGTATTTT	CASSPQTGGTDTQYF
TRBV9	few	TRBJ2-5	TRBD2	TGTGCCAGCAGCGTAGGACTAGCGGGGGATCTGGGAGGGACCCAGTACTTC	CASSVGLAGDLGGTQYF
TRBV20-1	few	TRBJ2-2	NA	TGCAGTGCTAGAACAGGAGGGGGTCCCGGGGAGCTGTTTTTT	CSARTGGGPGELFF
TRBV11-2	NA	TRBJ2-5	NA	TGTGCCAGCAGCTTAGCCCCGGACGGAACGTCGACCCAGTACTTC	CASSLAPDGTSTQYF
TRBV28	few	TRBJ1-6	TRBD1	TGTGCCAGCAGTCCGCCCGGGACAGGGGAACGGAAACTCCACTTT	CASSPPGTGERKLHF
TRBV7-6	NA	TRBJ1-6	NA	TGTGCCAGCAGCTTGTATCGGGCTGAATCACCCCTCCACTTT	CASSLYRAESPLHF
TRBV5-6	few	TRBJ2-5	TRBD2	TGTGCCAGCAGCTTACGGACTAGCGGGTTCTTCCAAGAGACCCAGTACTTC	CASSLRTSGFFQETQYF